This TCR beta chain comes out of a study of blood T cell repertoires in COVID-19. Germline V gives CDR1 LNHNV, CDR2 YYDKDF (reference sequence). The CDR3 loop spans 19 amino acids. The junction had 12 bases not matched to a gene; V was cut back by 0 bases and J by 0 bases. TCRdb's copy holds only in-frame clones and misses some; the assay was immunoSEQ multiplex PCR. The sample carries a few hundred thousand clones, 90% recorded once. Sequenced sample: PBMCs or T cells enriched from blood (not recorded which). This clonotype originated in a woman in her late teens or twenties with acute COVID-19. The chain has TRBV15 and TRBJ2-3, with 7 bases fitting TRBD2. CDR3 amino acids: CATSRDDDNLAGSTDTQYF. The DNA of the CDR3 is TGTGCCACCAGCAGAGACGACGATAACTTAGCGGGTAGCACAGATACGCAGTATTTT.